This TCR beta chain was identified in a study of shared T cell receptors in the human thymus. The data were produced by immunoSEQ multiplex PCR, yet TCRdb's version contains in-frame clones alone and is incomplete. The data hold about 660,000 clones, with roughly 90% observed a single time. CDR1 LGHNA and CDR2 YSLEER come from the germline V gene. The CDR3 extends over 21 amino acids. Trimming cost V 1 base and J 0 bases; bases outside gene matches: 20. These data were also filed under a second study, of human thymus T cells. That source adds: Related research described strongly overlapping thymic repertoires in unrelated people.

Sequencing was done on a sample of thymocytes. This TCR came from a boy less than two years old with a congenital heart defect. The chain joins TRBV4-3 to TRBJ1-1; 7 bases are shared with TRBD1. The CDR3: CASSQVSTSGQRNSMNTEAFF. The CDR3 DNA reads TGCGCCAGCAGCCAAGTTTCTACATCGGGACAGAGAAACTCAATGAACACTGAAGCTTTCTTT.